These T cell receptor beta chains were read from a single sample in a study of blood T cell repertoires in COVID-19. Some clones are missing from TCRdb's copy, which holds only in-frame ones; the method was immunoSEQ multiplex PCR. Here the sample spans tens of thousands of clones, about 91% being singletons. Sequenced input: peripheral blood. These receptors were obtained from a human donor with active COVID-19. The donor label of this sample is uncertain. The CDR3 runs from the conserved cysteine through the conserved F or W. The order of the fields is CDR3 protein, CDR3 DNA, V gene, D gene, J gene, clone size. The D gene is left open where the match is weak. A clone size is listed for some rows: how often the clone was seen (once, few, many), or a class if it is expanded.

CDR3: CASITYRGGDTEAFF
DNA: TGTGCCAGCATCACATACAGGGGCGGTGACACTGAAGCTTTCTTT
V: TRBV6-5
D: TRBD1
J: TRBJ1-1
size: -

CDR3: CASSLPRGAGDDYGYTF
DNA: TGTGCCAGCAGTTTGCCACGAGGGGCAGGGGATGACTATGGCTACACCTTC
V: TRBV28
D: -
J: TRBJ1-2
size: once

CDR3: CASTGLGGVYEQYF
DNA: TGTGCCAGCACCGGTTTGGGAGGCGTCTACGAGCAGTACTTC
V: TRBV5-6
D: -
J: TRBJ2-7
size: once

CDR3: CASSPGGNYGYTF
DNA: TGTGCCAGCTCACCAGGGGGCAACTATGGCTACACCTTC
V: TRBV18
D: -
J: TRBJ1-2
size: -

CDR3: CAISDPRLQETQYF
DNA: TGTGCCATCAGTGACCCGAGGCTCCAAGAGACCCAGTACTTC
V: TRBV10-3
D: -
J: TRBJ2-5
size: -

CDR3: CASSLKSQGYTEAFF
DNA: TGTGCCAGCAGTTTAAAATCCCAGGGGTACACTGAAGCTTTCTTT
V: TRBV27
D: -
J: TRBJ1-1
size: -

CDR3: CAWNGQSGNTIYF
DNA: TGTGCCTGGAATGGACAATCTGGAAACACCATATATTTT
V: TRBV30
D: -
J: TRBJ1-3
size: once

CDR3: CASSPVGGVTEAFF
DNA: TGTGCCAGCAGCCCCGTGGGGGGGGTCACTGAAGCTTTCTTT
V: TRBV14
D: -
J: TRBJ1-1
size: -

CDR3: CASRSGLAALADTQYF
DNA: TGTGCCAGCAGAAGCGGACTAGCGGCCTTGGCAGATACGCAGTATTTT
V: TRBV7-9
D: TRBD2
J: TRBJ2-3
size: -

CDR3: CATSEGGYGYTF
DNA: TGTGCCACCAGTGAGGGGGGGTATGGCTACACCTTC
V: TRBV24-1
D: -
J: TRBJ1-2
size: few

CDR3: CASSVDGGKNIQYF
DNA: TGTGCCAGCAGCGTAGATGGCGGCAAAAACATTCAGTACTTC
V: TRBV9
D: -
J: TRBJ2-4
size: -

CDR3: CAISESGSGSYNEQFF
DNA: TGTGCCATCAGTGAGTCTGGTAGCGGCTCCTACAATGAGCAGTTCTTC
V: TRBV10-3
D: -
J: TRBJ2-1
size: -

CDR3: CASSMNERHGYTF
DNA: TGTGCCAGTAGTATGAATGAGCGCCATGGCTACACCTTC
V: TRBV19
D: -
J: TRBJ1-2
size: -

CDR3: CASSLLWADYEKLFF
DNA: TGTGCCAGCAGCTTACTTTGGGCGGACTATGAAAAACTGTTTTTT
V: TRBV7-9
D: -
J: TRBJ1-4
size: -

CDR3: CASSETSVSTDTQYF
DNA: TGTGCCAGCAGTGAAACGTCGGTAAGCACAGATACGCAGTATTTT
V: TRBV6-1
D: -
J: TRBJ2-3
size: -

CDR3: CASSVQGFGANVLTF
DNA: TGCGCCAGCAGCGTACAGGGCTTTGGGGCCAACGTCCTGACTTTC
V: TRBV5-1
D: -
J: TRBJ2-6
size: -

CDR3: CASSLGGTGMMPGNTIYF
DNA: TGCGCCAGCAGCTTGGGGGGGACAGGGATGATGCCTGGAAACACCATATATTTT
V: TRBV5-1
D: TRBD1
J: TRBJ1-3
size: -

CDR3: CASRNSGTGSLSGANVLTF
DNA: TGTGCCAGCAGAAACTCCGGGACAGGTTCCCTCTCTGGGGCCAACGTCCTGACTTTC
V: TRBV2
D: TRBD1
J: TRBJ2-6
size: -

CDR3: CASRSLRVYEQYF
DNA: TGTGCCAGCAGAAGTCTCAGGGTTTACGAGCAGTACTTC
V: TRBV28
D: -
J: TRBJ2-7
size: -

CDR3: CAAASGASGRGTDTQYF
DNA: TGTGCAGCAGCCTCCGGGGCTAGCGGGAGGGGCACAGATACGCAGTATTTT
V: TRBV5-4
D: TRBD2
J: TRBJ2-3
size: -

CDR3: CASTPTGTGYEQYF
DNA: TGTGCCAGCACCCCCACAGGGACGGGCTACGAGCAGTACTTC
V: TRBV28
D: -
J: TRBJ2-7
size: -

CDR3: CASSPGTSGANTGELFF
DNA: TGTGCCAGCAGCCCCGGGACTAGCGGAGCTAACACCGGGGAGCTGTTTTTT
V: TRBV7-2
D: TRBD2
J: TRBJ2-2
size: -

CDR3: CASSLVGGPYEQYF
DNA: TGTGCCAGCAGCTTAGTTGGGGGCCCCTACGAGCAGTACTTC
V: TRBV7-9
D: -
J: TRBJ2-7
size: -

CDR3: CAWGQGTVTEAFF
DNA: TGTGCCTGGGGTCAGGGGACGGTCACTGAAGCTTTCTTT
V: TRBV30
D: -
J: TRBJ1-1
size: once

CDR3: CASSLEGANYNEQFF
DNA: TGTGCCAGCAGCCTCGAGGGGGCCAACTACAATGAGCAGTTCTTC
V: TRBV3-1/TRBV3-2
D: TRBD1
J: TRBJ2-1
size: -

CDR3: CASSQERRLGETQYF
DNA: TGCGCCAGCAGCCAAGAGCGCAGACTAGGAGAGACCCAGTACTTC
V: TRBV4-3
D: -
J: TRBJ2-5
size: -

CDR3: CASLATSGEQYF
DNA: TGTGCCAGTCTAGCAACCTCTGGTGAGCAGTACTTC
V: TRBV6-5
D: -
J: TRBJ2-7
size: -

CDR3: CASTGGGAKNIQYF
DNA: TGCGCCAGCACGGGTGGGGGGGCCAAAAACATTCAGTACTTC
V: TRBV5-1
D: -
J: TRBJ2-4
size: -

CDR3: CASSRVLRGASGELFF
DNA: TGTGCCAGCAGCCGCGTCCTGCGGGGGGCCAGCGGGGAGCTGTTTTTT
V: TRBV14
D: TRBD2
J: TRBJ2-2
size: -

CDR3: CASSSGGLAGTSNEQFF
DNA: TGTGCCAGCAGTTCCGGGGGACTAGCGGGGACCAGCAATGAGCAGTTCTTC
V: TRBV28
D: TRBD2
J: TRBJ2-1
size: -

CDR3: CASIPGGGPSYEQYF
DNA: TGTGCCAGCATCCCCGGGGGAGGGCCTTCCTACGAGCAGTACTTC
V: TRBV28
D: TRBD2
J: TRBJ2-7
size: -

CDR3: CASSDGQVQPYEQYF
DNA: TGTGCCAGTAGTGACGGACAGGTGCAACCCTACGAGCAGTACTTC
V: TRBV19
D: TRBD1
J: TRBJ2-7
size: -

CDR3: CAWRTGGGGDYEQYF
DNA: TGTGCCTGGAGAACTGGCGGGGGGGGTGATTACGAGCAGTACTTC
V: TRBV30
D: TRBD2
J: TRBJ2-7
size: -

CDR3: CASSQEADTNYGYTF
DNA: TGTGCCAGCAGCCAAGAGGCAGATACTAACTATGGCTACACCTTC
V: TRBV4-2
D: -
J: TRBJ1-2
size: once

CDR3: CASSLAQTSGPYNEQFF
DNA: TGTGCCAGCAGCTTAGCCCAAACTAGCGGCCCATACAATGAGCAGTTCTTC
V: TRBV11-3
D: TRBD2
J: TRBJ2-1
size: -

CDR3: CASGLGWEGSEQFF
DNA: TGTGCCAGCGGACTCGGGTGGGAGGGCAGTGAGCAGTTCTTC
V: TRBV27
D: TRBD2
J: TRBJ2-1
size: -

CDR3: CASSPTTGSLSNEKLFF
DNA: TGTGCCAGCAGCCCGACGACAGGCTCCTTATCTAATGAAAAACTGTTTTTT
V: TRBV11-2
D: -
J: TRBJ1-4
size: -

CDR3: CSVVSSGANVLTF
DNA: TGCAGCGTTGTGAGCTCTGGGGCCAACGTCCTGACTTTC
V: TRBV29-1
D: -
J: TRBJ2-6
size: -

CDR3: CASSGQDLSEQFF
DNA: TGTGCCAGCAGCGGACAGGACCTCAGCGAGCAGTTCTTC
V: TRBV11-3
D: TRBD1
J: TRBJ2-1
size: -

CDR3: CASSLGGDTQYF
DNA: TGTGCCAGCAGCTTGGGCGGAGATACGCAGTATTTT
V: TRBV5-4
D: -
J: TRBJ2-3
size: -

CDR3: CASSLWSGSNQPQHF
DNA: TGTGCCAGCAGCTTATGGTCAGGTAGCAATCAGCCCCAGCATTTT
V: TRBV7-2
D: -
J: TRBJ1-5
size: -

CDR3: CASKRAGVYEQYF
DNA: TGTGCCAGCAAGCGAGCGGGAGTATACGAGCAGTACTTC
V: TRBV11-2
D: TRBD2
J: TRBJ2-7
size: -